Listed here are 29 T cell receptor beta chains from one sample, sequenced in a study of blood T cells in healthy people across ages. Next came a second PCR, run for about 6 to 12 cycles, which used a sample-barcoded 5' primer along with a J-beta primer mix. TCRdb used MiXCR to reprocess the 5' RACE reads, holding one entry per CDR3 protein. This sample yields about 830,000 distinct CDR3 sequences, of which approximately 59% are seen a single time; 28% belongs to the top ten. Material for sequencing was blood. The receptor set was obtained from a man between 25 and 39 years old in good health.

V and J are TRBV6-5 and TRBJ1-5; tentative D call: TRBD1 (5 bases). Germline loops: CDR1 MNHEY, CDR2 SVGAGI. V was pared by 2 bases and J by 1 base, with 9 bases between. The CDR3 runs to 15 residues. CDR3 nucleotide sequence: TGTGCCAGCAGTTACGGGGGACTAAGCAATCAGCCCCAGCATTTT. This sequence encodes CASSYGGLSNQPQHF.

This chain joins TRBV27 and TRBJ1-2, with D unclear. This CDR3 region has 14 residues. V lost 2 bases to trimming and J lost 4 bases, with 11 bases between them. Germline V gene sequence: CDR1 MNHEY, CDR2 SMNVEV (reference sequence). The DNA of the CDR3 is TGTGCCAGCAGTTTACGGCACACCCTCTATGGCTACACCTTC. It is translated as CASSLRHTLYGYTF.

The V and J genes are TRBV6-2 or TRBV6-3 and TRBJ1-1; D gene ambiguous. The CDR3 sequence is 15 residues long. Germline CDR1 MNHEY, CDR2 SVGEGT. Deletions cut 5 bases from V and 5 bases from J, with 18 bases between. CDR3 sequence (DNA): TGTGCCAGCAGTCCCGGGCCCTTGGGTCGTACTGAAGCTTTCTTT. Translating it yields CASSPGPLGRTEAFF.

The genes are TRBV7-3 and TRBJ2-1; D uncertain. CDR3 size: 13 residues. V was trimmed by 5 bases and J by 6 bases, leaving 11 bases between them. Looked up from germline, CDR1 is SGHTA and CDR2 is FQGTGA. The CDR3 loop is CASSPPQINEQFF. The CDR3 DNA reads TGTGCCAGCAGCCCCCCCCAGATCAATGAGCAGTTCTTC. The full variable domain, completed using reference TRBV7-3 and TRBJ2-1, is GAGVSQTPSNKVTEKGKYVELRCDPISGHTALYWYRQSLGQGPEFLIYFQGTGAADDSGLPNDRFFAVRPEGSVSTLKIQRTERGDSAVYLCASSPPQINEQFFGPGTRLTVL.

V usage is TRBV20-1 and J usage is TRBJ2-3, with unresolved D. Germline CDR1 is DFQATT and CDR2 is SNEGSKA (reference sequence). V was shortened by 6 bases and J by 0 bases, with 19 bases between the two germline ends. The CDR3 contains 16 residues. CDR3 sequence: CSAKLRASLSTDTQYF. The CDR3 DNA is TGCAGTGCCAAGCTCAGAGCGAGCCTTAGCACAGATACGCAGTATTTT.

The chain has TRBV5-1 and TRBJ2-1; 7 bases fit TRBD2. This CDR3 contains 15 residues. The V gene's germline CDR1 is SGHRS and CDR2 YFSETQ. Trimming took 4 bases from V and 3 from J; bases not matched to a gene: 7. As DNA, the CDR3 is TGCGCCAGCAGCGGGGGAGCGGGGAACTACAATGAGCAGTTCTTC. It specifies CASSGGAGNYNEQFF.

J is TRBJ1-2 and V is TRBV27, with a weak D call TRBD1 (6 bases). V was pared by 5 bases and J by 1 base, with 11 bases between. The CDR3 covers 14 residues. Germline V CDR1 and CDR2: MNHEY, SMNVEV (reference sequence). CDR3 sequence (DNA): TGTGCCAGCAGTCCGGGACAACTTAACTATGGCTACACCTTC. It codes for CASSPGQLNYGYTF.

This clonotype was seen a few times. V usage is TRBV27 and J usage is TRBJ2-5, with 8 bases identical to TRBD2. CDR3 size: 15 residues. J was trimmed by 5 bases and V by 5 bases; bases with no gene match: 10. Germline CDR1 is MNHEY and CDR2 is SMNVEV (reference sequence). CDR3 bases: TGTGCCAGCAGTACCGGGACTAGTCGTTGGGAGACCCAGTACTTC. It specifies CASSTGTSRWETQYF.

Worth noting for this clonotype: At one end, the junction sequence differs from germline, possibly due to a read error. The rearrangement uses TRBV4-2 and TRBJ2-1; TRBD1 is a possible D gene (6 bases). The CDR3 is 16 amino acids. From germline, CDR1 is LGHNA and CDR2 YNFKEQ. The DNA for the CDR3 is TGTGCCTGCAGCCAAGTGGGGACATTCCCCTACAATGAGCAGTTCTTC. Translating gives CACSQVGTFPYNEQFF.

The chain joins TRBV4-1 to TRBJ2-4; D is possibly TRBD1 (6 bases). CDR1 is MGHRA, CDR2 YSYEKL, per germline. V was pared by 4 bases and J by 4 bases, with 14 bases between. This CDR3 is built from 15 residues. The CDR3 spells CASSLYDRQKNIQYF. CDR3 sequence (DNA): TGCGCCAGCAGCCTTTATGACAGGCAAAAAAACATTCAGTACTTC.

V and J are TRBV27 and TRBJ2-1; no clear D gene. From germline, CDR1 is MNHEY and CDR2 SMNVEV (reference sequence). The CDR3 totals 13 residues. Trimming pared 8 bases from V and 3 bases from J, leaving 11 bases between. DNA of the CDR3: TGTGCCAGCCGCCAAGGTCGCTACAATGAGCAGTTCTTC. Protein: CASRQGRYNEQFF.

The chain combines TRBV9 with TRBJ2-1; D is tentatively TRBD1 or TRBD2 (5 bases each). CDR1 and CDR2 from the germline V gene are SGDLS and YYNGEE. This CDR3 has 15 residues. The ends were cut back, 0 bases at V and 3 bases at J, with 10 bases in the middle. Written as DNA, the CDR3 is TGTGCCAGCAGCGTAGAAGGGGACCTCTACAATGAGCAGTTCTTC. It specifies CASSVEGDLYNEQFF.

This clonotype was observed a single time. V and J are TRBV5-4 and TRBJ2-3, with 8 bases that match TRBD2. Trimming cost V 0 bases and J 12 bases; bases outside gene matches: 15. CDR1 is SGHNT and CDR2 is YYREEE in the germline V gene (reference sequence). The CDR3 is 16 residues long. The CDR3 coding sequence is TGTGCCAGCAGCTTGGATTCGGCGGGGGGATACCGAGGCCAGTATTTT. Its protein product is CASSLDSAGGYRGQYF.

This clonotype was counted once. CDR3 sequence (DNA): TGCGCCAGCAGCCAAGGTTTCGGAGGGAGCGGCACAGATACGCAGTATTTT. It translates to CASSQGFGGSGTDTQYF. V usage is TRBV4-3 and J usage is TRBJ2-3, with D tentatively TRBD2 (6 bases). Germline assignment: CDR1 LGHNA and CDR2 YSLEER. V gave up 1 base and J gave up 1 base, with 15 bases separating them. CDR3 length: 17 residues.

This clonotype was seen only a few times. This CDR3 is CASSQDAGQETQYF. In DNA, the CDR3 is TGTGCCAGCAGCCAAGATGCAGGCCAAGAGACCCAGTACTTC. V is TRBV14 and J is TRBJ2-5; D is unresolved. V was shortened by 0 bases and J by 1 base, with 6 bases between the two germline ends. The CDR3 length is 14 residues. Germline V CDR1 and CDR2: SGHDN, FVKESK.

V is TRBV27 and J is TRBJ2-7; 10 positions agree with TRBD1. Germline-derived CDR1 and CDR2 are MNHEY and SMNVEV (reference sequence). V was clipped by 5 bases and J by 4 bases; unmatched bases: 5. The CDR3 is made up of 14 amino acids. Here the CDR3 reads CASSVDRGRYEQYF. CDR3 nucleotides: TGTGCCAGCAGTGTAGACAGGGGGCGATACGAGCAGTACTTC.

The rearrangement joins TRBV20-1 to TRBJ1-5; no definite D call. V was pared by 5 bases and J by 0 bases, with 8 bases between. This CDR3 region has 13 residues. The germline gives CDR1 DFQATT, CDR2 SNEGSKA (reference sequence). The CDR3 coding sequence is TGCAGTGCTCCACTAGGTAGCAATCAGCCCCAGCATTTT. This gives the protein CSAPLGSNQPQHF.

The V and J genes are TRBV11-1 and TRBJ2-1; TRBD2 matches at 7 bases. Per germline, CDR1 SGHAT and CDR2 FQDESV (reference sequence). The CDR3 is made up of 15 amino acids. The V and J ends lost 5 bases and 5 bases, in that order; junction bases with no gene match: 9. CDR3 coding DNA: TGTGCCAGCAGCACCCGACTAGCTAGGGACAATGAGCAGTTCTTC. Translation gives CASSTRLARDNEQFF.

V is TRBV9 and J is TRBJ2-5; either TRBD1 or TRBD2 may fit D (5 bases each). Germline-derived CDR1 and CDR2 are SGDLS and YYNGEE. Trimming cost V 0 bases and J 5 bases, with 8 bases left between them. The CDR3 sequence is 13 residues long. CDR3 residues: CASSVEWGETQYF. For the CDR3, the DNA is TGTGCCAGCAGCGTAGAGTGGGGGGAGACCCAGTACTTC.

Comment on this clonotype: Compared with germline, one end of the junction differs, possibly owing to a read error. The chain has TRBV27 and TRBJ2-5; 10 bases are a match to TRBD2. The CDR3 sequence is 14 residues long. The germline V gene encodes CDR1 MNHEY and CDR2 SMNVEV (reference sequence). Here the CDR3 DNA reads TGTGCCAGCAGTTTCCTAGCGGGGGTGGAGACCCGGTACTTC. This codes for CASSFLAGVETRYF.

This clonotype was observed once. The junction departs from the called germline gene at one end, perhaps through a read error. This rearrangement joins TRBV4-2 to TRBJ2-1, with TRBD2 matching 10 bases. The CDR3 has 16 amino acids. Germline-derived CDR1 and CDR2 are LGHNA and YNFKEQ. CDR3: CASSQDVAGGPNERFF. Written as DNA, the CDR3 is TGTGCCAGCAGCCAAGATGTAGCGGGGGGTCCCAATGAGCGGTTCTTC.

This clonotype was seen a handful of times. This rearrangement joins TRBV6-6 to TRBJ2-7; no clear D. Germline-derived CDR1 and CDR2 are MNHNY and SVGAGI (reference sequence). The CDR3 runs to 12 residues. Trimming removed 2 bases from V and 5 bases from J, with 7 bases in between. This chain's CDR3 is CASSYGRNEQYF. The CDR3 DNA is TGTGCCAGCAGTTACGGAAGAAACGAGCAGTACTTC.

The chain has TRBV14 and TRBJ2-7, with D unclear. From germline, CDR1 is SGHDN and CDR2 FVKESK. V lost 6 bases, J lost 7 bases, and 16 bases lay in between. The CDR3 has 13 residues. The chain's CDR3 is CASSSRLFEEQYF. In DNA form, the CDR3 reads TGTGCCAGCAGTTCCAGACTGTTCGAGGAGCAGTACTTC.

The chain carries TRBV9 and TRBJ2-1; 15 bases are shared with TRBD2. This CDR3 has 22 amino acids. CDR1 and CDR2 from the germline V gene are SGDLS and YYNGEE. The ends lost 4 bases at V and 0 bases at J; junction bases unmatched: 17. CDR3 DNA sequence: TGTGCCAGCAGCCACTATTATACCGGGACTAGCGGGGGGAAGAGCTCCTACAATGAGCAGTTCTTC. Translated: CASSHYYTGTSGGKSSYNEQFF.

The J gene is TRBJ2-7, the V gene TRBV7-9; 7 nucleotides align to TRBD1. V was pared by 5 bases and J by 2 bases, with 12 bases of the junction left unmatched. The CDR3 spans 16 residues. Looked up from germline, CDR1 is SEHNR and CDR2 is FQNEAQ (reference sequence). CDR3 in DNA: TGTGCCAGCAGCACCAACTACAGGGGTCCCCCCTACGAGCAGTACTTC. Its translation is CASSTNYRGPPYEQYF.

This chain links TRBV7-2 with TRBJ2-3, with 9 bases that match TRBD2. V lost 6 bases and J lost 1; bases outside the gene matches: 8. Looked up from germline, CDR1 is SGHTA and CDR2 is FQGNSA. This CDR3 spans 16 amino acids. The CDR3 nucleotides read TGTGCCAGCAGGCCCCCTAGCGGGATAGGCACAGATACGCAGTATTTT. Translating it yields CASRPPSGIGTDTQYF.

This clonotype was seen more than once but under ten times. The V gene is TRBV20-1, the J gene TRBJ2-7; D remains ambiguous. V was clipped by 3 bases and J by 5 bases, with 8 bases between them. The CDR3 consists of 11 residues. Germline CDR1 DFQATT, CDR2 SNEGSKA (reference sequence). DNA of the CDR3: TGCAGTGCTAGTAGACAAGACGAGCAGTACTTC. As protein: CSASRQDEQYF.

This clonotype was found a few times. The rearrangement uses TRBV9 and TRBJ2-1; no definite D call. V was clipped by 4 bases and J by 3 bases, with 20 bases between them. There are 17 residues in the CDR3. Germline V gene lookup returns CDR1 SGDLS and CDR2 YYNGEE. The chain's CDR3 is CASSTADREFLYNEQFF. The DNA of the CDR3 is TGTGCCAGCAGCACCGCAGATCGTGAGTTCCTCTACAATGAGCAGTTCTTC.

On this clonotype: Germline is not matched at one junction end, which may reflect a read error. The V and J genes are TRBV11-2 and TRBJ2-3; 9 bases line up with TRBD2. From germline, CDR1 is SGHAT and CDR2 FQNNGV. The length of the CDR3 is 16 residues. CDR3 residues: CASSLLGGTSTDAQYF. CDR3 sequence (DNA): TGTGCCAGCAGCTTACTGGGGGGGACTAGCACAGATGCGCAGTATTTT.